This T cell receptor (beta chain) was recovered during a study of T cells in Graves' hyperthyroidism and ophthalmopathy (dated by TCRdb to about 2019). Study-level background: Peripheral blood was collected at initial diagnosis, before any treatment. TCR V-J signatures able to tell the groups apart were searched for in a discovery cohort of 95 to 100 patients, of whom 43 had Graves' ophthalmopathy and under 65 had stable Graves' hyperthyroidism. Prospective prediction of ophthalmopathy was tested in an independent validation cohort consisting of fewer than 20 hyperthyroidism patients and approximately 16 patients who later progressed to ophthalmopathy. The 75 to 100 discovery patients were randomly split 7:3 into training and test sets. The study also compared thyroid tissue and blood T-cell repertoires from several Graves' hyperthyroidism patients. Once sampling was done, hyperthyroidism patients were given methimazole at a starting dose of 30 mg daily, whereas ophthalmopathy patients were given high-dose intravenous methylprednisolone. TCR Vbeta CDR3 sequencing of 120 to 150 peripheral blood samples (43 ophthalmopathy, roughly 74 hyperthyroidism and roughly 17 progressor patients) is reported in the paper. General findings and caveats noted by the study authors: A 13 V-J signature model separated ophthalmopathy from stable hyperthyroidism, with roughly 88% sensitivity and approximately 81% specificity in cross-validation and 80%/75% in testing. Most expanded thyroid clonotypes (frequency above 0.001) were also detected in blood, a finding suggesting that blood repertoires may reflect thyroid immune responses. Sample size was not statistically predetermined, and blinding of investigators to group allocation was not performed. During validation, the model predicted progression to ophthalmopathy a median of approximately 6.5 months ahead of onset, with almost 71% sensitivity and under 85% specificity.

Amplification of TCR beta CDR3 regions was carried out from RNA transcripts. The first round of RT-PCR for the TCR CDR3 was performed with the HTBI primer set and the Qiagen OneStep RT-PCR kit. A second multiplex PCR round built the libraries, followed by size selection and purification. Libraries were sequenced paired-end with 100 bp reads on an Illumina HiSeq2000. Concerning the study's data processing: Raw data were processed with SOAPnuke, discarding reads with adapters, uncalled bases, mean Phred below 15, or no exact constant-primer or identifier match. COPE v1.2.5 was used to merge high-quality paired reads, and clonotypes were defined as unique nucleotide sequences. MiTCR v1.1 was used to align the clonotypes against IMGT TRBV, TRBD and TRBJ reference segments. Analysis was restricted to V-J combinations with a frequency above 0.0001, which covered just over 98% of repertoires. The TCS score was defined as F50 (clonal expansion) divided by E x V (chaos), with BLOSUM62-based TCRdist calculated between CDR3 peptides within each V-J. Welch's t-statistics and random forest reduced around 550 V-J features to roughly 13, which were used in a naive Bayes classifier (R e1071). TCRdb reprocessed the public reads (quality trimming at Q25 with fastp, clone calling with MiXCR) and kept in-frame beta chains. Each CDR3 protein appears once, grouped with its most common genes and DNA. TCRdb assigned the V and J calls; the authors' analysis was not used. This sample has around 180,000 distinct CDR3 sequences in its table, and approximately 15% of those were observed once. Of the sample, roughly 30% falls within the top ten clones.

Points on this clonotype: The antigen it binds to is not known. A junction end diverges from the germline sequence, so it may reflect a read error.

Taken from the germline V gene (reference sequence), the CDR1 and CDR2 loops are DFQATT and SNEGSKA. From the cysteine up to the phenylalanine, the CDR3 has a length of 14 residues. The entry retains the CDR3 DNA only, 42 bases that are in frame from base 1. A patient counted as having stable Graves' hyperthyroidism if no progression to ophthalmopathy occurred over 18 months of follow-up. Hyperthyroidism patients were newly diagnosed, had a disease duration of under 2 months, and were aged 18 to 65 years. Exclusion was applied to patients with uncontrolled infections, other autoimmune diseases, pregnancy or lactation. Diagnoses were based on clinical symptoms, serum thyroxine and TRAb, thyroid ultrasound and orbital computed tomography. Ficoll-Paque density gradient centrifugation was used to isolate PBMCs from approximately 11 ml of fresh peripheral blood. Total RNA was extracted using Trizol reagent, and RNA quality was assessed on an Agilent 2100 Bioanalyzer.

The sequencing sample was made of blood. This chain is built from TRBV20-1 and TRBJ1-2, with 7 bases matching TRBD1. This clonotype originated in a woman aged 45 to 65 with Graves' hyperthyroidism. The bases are TGCAGTGCACCTGGGACAGAAGCTAACTATGGCTACGCCTTC. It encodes CSAPGTEANYGYAF.